The clone carrying this T cell receptor beta chain has just a few counts. Germline CDR1 reads SGHRS; CDR2 reads YFSETQ. The V and J ends lost 0 bases and 3 bases, in that order; junction bases with no gene match: 7. This CDR3 contains 16 residues. The data are from a study of patients and donors after allogeneic stem cell transplantation. TCRdb recomputed calls from the RT-PCR reads with MiXCR, one row per CDR3 protein. The top ten hold around 30% of the sample, which has approximately 61,000 distinct CDR3 sequences, 13% seen once. The clonotype originates from a human donor who was either an allogeneic HSCT recipient or a stem cell or donor lymphocyte infusion donor (not recorded which). It is not recorded whose cells these are; they may come from a transplant donor. The sample consisted of blood, either unsorted or a sorted T cell fraction (not recorded which). This chain joins TRBV5-1 and TRBJ2-7, with 9 bases matching TRBD2. DNA of the CDR3: TGCGCCAGCAGCTTGGCCCCGACTAGCGGCCTCTACGAGCAGTACTTC. Translating gives CASSLAPTSGLYEQYF.